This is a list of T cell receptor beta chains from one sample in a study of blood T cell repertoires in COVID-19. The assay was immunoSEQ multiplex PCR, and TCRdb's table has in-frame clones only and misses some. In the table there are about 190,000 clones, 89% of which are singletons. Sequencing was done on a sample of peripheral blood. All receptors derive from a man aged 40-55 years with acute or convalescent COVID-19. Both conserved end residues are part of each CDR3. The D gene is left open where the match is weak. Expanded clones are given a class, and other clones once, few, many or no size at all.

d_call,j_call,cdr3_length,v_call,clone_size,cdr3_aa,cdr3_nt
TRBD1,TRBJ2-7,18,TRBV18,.,CASSPRVPGTASSYEQYF,TGTGCCAGCTCACCAAGGGTCCCCGGGACAGCGAGCTCCTACGAGCAGTACTTC
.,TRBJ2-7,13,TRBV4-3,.,CASSPRGDNEQYF,TGCGCCAGCAGCCCCCGGGGTGACAACGAGCAGTACTTC
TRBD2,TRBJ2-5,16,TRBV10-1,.,CASRLFGGAVQETQYF,TGCGCCAGCAGGCTTTTCGGGGGGGCGGTTCAAGAGACCCAGTACTTC
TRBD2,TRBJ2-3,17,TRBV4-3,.,CASSQDPRLAGGDTQYF,TGCGCCAGCAGCCAAGATCCCCGACTAGCGGGGGGGGATACGCAGTATTTT
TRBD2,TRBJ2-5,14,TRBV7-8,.,CAGSARPGGETQYF,TGTGCCGGTTCGGCGCGCCCGGGGGGAGAGACCCAGTACTTC
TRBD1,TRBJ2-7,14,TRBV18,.,CASSSDRGSYEQYF,TGTGCCAGCTCATCTGACAGGGGGTCCTACGAGCAGTACTTC
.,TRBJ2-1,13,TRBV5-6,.,CASSRPPGLEQFF,TGTGCCAGCTCCCGACCGCCGGGACTTGAGCAGTTCTTC
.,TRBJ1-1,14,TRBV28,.,CASRPLPMNTEAFF,TGTGCCAGCAGGCCCCTCCCTATGAACACTGAAGCTTTCTTT
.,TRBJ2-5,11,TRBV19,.,CASAYQETQYF,TGTGCCAGCGCCTATCAAGAGACCCAGTACTTC
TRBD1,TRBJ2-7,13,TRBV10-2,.,CATWGQGANEQYF,TGCGCCACCTGGGGACAGGGGGCAAACGAGCAGTACTTC
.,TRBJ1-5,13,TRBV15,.,CATSRDRRQPQHF,TGTGCCACCAGCAGAGATCGGAGACAGCCCCAGCATTTT
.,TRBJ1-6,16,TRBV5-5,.,CASSLGGSFYNSPLHF,TGTGCCAGCAGCTTGGGGGGCAGTTTTTATAATTCACCCCTCCACTTT
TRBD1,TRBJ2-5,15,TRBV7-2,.,CASSTRQGMQETQYF,TGTGCCAGCAGCACCAGACAGGGAATGCAAGAGACCCAGTACTTC
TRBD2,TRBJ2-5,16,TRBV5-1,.,CASSSTGLAGEETQYF,TGCGCCAGCAGCTCCACGGGACTAGCGGGTGAAGAGACCCAGTACTTC
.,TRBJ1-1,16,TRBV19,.,CASSIRDTDPNTEAFF,TGTGCCAGTAGTATACGGGACACCGATCCGAACACTGAAGCTTTCTTT
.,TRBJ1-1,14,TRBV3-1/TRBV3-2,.,CASSHNSPNTEAFF,TGTGCCAGCAGCCATAACAGTCCCAACACTGAAGCTTTCTTT
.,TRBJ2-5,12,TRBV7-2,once,CASSLARETQYF,TGTGCCAGCAGCTTAGCGCGGGAGACCCAGTACTTC
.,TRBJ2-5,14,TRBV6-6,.,CASSYRTTQETQYF,TGTGCCAGCAGTTACAGGACAACCCAAGAGACCCAGTACTTC
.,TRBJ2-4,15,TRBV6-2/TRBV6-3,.,CASSRTVVAKNIQYF,TGTGCCAGCAGCCGGACAGTGGTAGCCAAAAACATTCAGTACTTC
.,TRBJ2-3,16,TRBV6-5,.,CASSSLQAGRTDTQYF,TGTGCCAGCAGTTCTCTTCAGGCAGGGCGGACAGATACGCAGTATTTT
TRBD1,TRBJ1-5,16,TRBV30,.,CAWRAGQGMGNQPQHF,TGTGCCTGGAGGGCGGGACAGGGTATGGGCAATCAGCCCCAGCATTTT
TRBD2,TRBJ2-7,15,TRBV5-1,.,CASSLIAGGTVEQYF,TGCGCCAGCAGCTTAATAGCGGGGGGGACGGTCGAGCAGTACTTC
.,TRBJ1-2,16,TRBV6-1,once,CASSEASVGQGYGYTF,TGTGCCAGCAGTGAAGCCTCGGTAGGTCAGGGCTATGGCTACACCTTC
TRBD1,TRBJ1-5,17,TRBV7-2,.,CASSLADRGFSNQPQHF,TGTGCCAGCAGCTTAGCGGACAGGGGGTTTAGCAATCAGCCCCAGCATTTT
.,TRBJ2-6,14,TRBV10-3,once,CAISEEAGANVLTF,TGTGCCATCAGTGAGGAGGCTGGGGCCAACGTCCTGACTTTC
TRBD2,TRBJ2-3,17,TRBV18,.,CASSPPLRGGRSDTQYF,TGTGCCAGCTCACCACCCTTGCGCGGGGGGCGGTCAGATACGCAGTATTTT
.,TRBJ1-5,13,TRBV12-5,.,CASEPGYNQPQHF,TGTGCTAGTGAACCCGGGTACAATCAGCCCCAGCATTTT
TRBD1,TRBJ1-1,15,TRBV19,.,CASSKALTGAHEAFF,TGTGCCAGTTCAAAGGCCCTGACAGGGGCCCATGAAGCTTTCTTT
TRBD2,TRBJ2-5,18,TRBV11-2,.,CASSITRLAGTGRETQYF,TGTGCCAGCAGCATTACCAGACTAGCGGGGACGGGCAGGGAGACCCAGTACTTC
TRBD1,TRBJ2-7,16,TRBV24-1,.,CATSDPTADRGRGQYF,TGTGCCACCAGTGACCCGACTGCAGACAGGGGGCGCGGGCAGTACTTC
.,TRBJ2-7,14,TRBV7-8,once,CASSSRVSSYEQYF,TGTGCCAGCAGCTCCCGAGTAAGCTCCTACGAGCAGTACTTC
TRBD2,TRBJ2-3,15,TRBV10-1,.,CASSSSGGQLNTQYF,TGCGCCAGCAGCAGTAGCGGGGGGCAGTTGAATACGCAGTATTTT
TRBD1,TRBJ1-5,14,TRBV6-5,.,CASSFGQGKQPQHF,TGTGCCAGCAGTTTCGGACAGGGGAAGCAGCCCCAGCATTTT
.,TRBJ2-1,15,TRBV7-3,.,CASSPYRGAYNEQFF,TGTGCCAGCAGCCCCTACCGCGGGGCCTACAATGAGCAGTTCTTC
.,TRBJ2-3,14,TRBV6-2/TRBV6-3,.,CASSYRPSSDTQYF,TGTGCCAGCAGTTACAGGCCTAGCTCAGATACGCAGTATTTT
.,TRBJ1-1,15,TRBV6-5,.,CASSYFVTGATEAFF,TGTGCCAGCAGTTATTTTGTTACGGGAGCCACTGAAGCTTTCTTT
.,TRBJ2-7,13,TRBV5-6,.,CASGRTGPYEQYF,TGTGCCAGCGGCAGAACAGGGCCGTACGAGCAGTACTTC
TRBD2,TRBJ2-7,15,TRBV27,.,CASRTGGGGPREQYF,TGTGCCAGCAGGACGGGAGGGGGGGGCCCCCGGGAGCAGTACTTC
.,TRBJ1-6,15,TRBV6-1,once,CASSDLLAYNSPLHF,TGTGCCAGCAGTGATCTACTTGCCTATAATTCACCCCTCCACTTT
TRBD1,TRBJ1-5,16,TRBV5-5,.,CASSTTGTGSNQPQHF,TGTGCCAGCAGCACCACCGGGACAGGGAGCAATCAGCCCCAGCATTTT
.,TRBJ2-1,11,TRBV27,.,CASSSAGEQFF,TGTGCCAGCAGTTCTGCGGGAGAGCAGTTCTTC
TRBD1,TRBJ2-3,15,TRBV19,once,CASSIRGLPTDTQYF,TGTGCCAGTAGTATCAGGGGGCTGCCGACGGATACGCAGTATTTT
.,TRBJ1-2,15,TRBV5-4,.,CASSLKSAGAYGYTF,TGTGCCAGCAGCTTGAAGTCGGCGGGAGCCTATGGCTACACCTTC
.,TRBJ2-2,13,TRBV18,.,CASSPRGSGELFF,TGTGCCAGCTCCCCGAGAGGAAGCGGGGAGCTGTTTTTT
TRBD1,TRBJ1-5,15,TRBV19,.,CASRQTGAQDQPQHF,TGTGCCAGTAGGCAGACAGGGGCGCAGGATCAGCCCCAGCATTTT
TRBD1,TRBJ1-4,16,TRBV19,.,CASSIDRGTGYEKLFF,TGTGCCAGTAGTATAGATCGTGGGACAGGGTACGAAAAACTGTTTTTT
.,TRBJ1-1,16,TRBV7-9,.,CASSLPGTPMNTEAFF,TGTGCCAGCAGCCTTCCCGGGACACCCATGAACACTGAAGCTTTCTTT
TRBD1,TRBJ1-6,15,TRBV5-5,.,CASSHQGADNSPLHF,TGTGCCAGCAGCCATCAGGGGGCTGATAATTCACCCCTCCACTTT
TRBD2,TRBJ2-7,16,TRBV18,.,CASSPGASGGAGEQYF,TGTGCCAGCTCACCAGGGGCTAGCGGGGGGGCCGGCGAGCAGTACTTC
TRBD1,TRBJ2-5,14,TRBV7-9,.,CVSSSGQDQETQYF,TGTGTCAGCAGCTCGGGACAGGACCAAGAGACCCAGTACTTC
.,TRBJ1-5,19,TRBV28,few,CASSFLPQGPLNSNQPQHF,TGTGCCAGCAGTTTTCTCCCGCAGGGCCCCCTTAATAGCAATCAGCCCCAGCATTTT
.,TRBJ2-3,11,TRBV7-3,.,CASRLGRTQYF,TGTGCCAGCAGGTTGGGCCGGACGCAGTATTTT
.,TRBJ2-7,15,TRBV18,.,CASSPRRTDSYEQYF,TGTGCCAGCTCACCACGGAGGACGGACTCCTACGAGCAGTACTTC
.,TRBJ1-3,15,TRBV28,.,CASSSGLISGNTIYF,TGTGCCAGCAGTTCTGGACTGATCTCTGGAAACACCATATATTTT